This record concerns one T cell receptor (beta chain) sequence. In the source study's methods: From reference gene primer amplification, estimates of nucleated cell counts were derived. Measured with immunoSEQ multiplex PCR; TCRdb has only the in-frame clones, and not every one. The DNA gave D and trimming, while V, J and clone size come from that table. The sample lists roughly 350,000 clones, more than 75% occurring once. Trimming shortened V by 3 bases and J by 4 bases, and 16 bases separated the two germline ends. In germline, CDR1 is MDHEN, CDR2 SYDVKM. This CDR3 is built from 16 residues. These data are taken from a study of blood T cell repertoires in COVID-19. Study-level background: Sources were T cells, B-cell-depleted T cells, or PBMCs; the material itself was cDNA or gDNA.

The specimen was peripheral blood. This TCR came from a woman in her late teens or twenties who had recovered from COVID-19. The chain links TRBV28 to TRBJ1-5; D perhaps matches TRBD1 (5 bases). CDR3 nucleotide sequence: TGTGCCAGCAGTTTCTCAGGATCAGGGTTTAATCAGCCCCAGCATTTT. Translation: CASSFSGSGFNQPQHF.